The rows below give T cell receptor beta chains drawn from one sample of a study of Ad26.COV2.S vaccination and SARS-CoV-2 variants. TCRdb keeps only in-frame clones here, not all; method: immunoSEQ multiplex PCR. This sample has around 450,000 clones; roughly nine tenths occur once, and the top ten carry more than 1.5%. The input for sequencing was peripheral blood, taken in a trial of Ad26.COV2.S vaccine versus placebo. The receptors were gathered from a person between 18 and 65 years old who received the Ad26.COV2.S COVID-19 vaccine or a placebo. Each CDR3 is given with its conserved first and last residue. The D gene is left open where the match is weak. Expanded clones are given a class, and other clones once, few, many or no size at all.

abundance	v_gene	d_gene	j_gene	CDR3aa	CDR3nt
once	TRBV18	TRBD1	TRBJ2-5	CASSARQGSETQYF	TGTGCCAGCTCAGCACGACAGGGGTCCGAGACCCAGTACTTC
NA	TRBV3-1/TRBV3-2	NA	TRBJ2-1	CASSHSMGGGSYNEQFF	TGTGCCAGCAGCCATTCAATGGGAGGGGGCAGCTACAATGAGCAGTTCTTC
once	TRBV6-5	TRBD1	TRBJ2-5	CASSSTGAQYF	TGTGCCAGCAGTTCAACAGGGGCCCAGTACTTC
NA	TRBV4-1	NA	TRBJ1-1	CASSPQIMNTEAFF	TGCGCCAGCAGCCCACAGATTATGAACACTGAAGCTTTCTTT
NA	TRBV6-5	NA	TRBJ2-3	CASSRAAVYPDTQYF	TGTGCCAGCAGCCGAGCAGCGGTCTACCCAGATACGCAGTATTTT
NA	TRBV6-2/TRBV6-3	TRBD1	TRBJ1-1	CASSLRTGAGVTEAFF	TGTGCCAGCAGTTTACGGACAGGCGCTGGGGTTACTGAAGCTTTCTTT
NA	TRBV12-5	NA	TRBJ2-1	CASGSIIGTGYNEQFF	TGTGCTAGTGGTTCAATTATTGGGACTGGATACAATGAGCAGTTCTTC
NA	TRBV27	TRBD2	TRBJ2-1	CASSSPALSGISFF	TGTGCCAGCAGTTCCCCTGCCCTTAGCGGGATATCCTTCTTC
NA	TRBV27	TRBD1	TRBJ2-1	CASSFSTGMEQFF	TGTGCCAGCAGTTTCTCGACAGGGATGGAGCAGTTCTTC
NA	TRBV19	TRBD2	TRBJ2-5	CASSMSTSGPIAQETQYF	TGTGCCAGTAGTATGTCGACTAGCGGGCCGATTGCACAAGAGACCCAGTACTTC
many	TRBV3-1/TRBV3-2	TRBD1	TRBJ1-1	CASSHRQGSVNTEAFF	TGTGCCAGCAGCCACAGACAGGGTTCCGTGAACACTGAAGCTTTCTTT
NA	TRBV9	TRBD1	TRBJ1-1	CASSVGTGGTEAFF	TGTGCCAGCAGCGTAGGGACAGGGGGCACTGAAGCTTTCTTT
NA	TRBV7-3	NA	TRBJ2-5	CASSQGETQYF	TGTGCCAGCAGCCAAGGGGAGACCCAGTACTTC
once	TRBV7-2	NA	TRBJ2-2	CASSNLAGHGELFF	TGTGCCAGCAGCAACCTAGCAGGGCACGGGGAGCTGTTTTTT
NA	TRBV7-2	NA	TRBJ2-6	CASSLIRGPPGANVLTF	TGTGCCAGCAGCTTAATCCGGGGCCCCCCCGGGGCCAACGTCCTGACTTTC
NA	TRBV13	NA	TRBJ2-1	CASSVKGLYNEQFF	TGTGCCAGCAGCGTAAAGGGACTGTACAATGAGCAGTTCTTC
once	TRBV4-1	NA	TRBJ2-5	CASSRSPERGRETQYF	TGCGCCAGCAGCCGAAGCCCGGAGAGAGGAAGAGAGACCCAGTACTTC
NA	TRBV28	NA	TRBJ2-7	CASSQRPTYEQYF	TGTGCCAGCAGTCAAAGGCCTACTTACGAGCAGTACTTC
NA	TRBV18	NA	TRBJ2-2	CASSQGTEIIANTGELFF	TGTGCCAGCTCACAGGGGACGGAGATAATCGCGAACACCGGGGAGCTGTTTTTT
NA	TRBV27	TRBD1	TRBJ1-4	CASSSLTGENEKLFF	TGTGCCAGCAGTTCTCTGACAGGGGAGAATGAAAAACTGTTTTTT
NA	TRBV11-2	TRBD1	TRBJ1-4	CASSLTTQGAGEKLFF	TGTGCCAGCAGCTTAACCACCCAGGGGGCTGGAGAAAAACTGTTTTTT
NA	TRBV7-9	NA	TRBJ2-3	CASRTQGSGTDTQYF	TGTGCCAGCAGAACACAGGGATCAGGCACAGATACGCAGTATTTT
NA	TRBV4-2	TRBD2	TRBJ2-3	CASSHMGLAGAKGTDTQYF	TGTGCCAGCAGCCACATGGGACTAGCGGGGGCGAAGGGGACAGATACGCAGTATTTT
once	TRBV10-3	TRBD1	TRBJ2-7	CAISDPGQGAGEQYF	TGTGCCATCAGCGATCCAGGACAGGGGGCTGGGGAGCAGTACTTC
NA	TRBV3-1/TRBV3-2	TRBD1	TRBJ1-2	CASSQVGRGAVYGYTF	TGTGCCAGCAGCCAAGTGGGCAGGGGGGCCGTCTATGGCTACACCTTC
NA	TRBV6-2/TRBV6-3	NA	TRBJ1-6	CASSYSRPGLNSPLHF	TGTGCCAGCAGTTACTCGAGGCCAGGGTTGAATTCACCCCTCCACTTT
NA	TRBV27	TRBD1	TRBJ1-2	CASSPGQGFGYTF	TGTGCCAGCAGCCCGGGACAGGGGTTTGGCTACACCTTC
NA	TRBV7-6	NA	TRBJ2-3	CASSSSFTDTQYF	TGTGCCAGCAGCTCGTCGTTCACAGATACGCAGTATTTT
once	TRBV19	TRBD2	TRBJ2-1	CASSPTSGRSSYNEQFF	TGTGCCAGTAGTCCGACTAGCGGGAGGTCTTCCTACAATGAGCAGTTCTTC
once	TRBV5-1	TRBD1	TRBJ2-7	CASRYYPGQGPYEQYF	TGCGCCAGCCGGTATTACCCGGGACAGGGCCCCTACGAGCAGTACTTC
NA	TRBV28	TRBD2	TRBJ2-2	CATLQGLAGKRELFF	TGTGCCACCCTACAGGGTCTAGCGGGAAAAAGGGAGCTGTTTTTT
NA	TRBV10-3	NA	TRBJ2-1	CAITNGLWGPYNEQFF	TGTGCCATCACCAACGGACTATGGGGGCCTTACAATGAGCAGTTCTTC
NA	TRBV2	NA	TRBJ1-3	CASSDLWSSGNTIYF	TGTGCCAGCAGTGATCTGTGGAGCTCTGGAAACACCATATATTTT
NA	TRBV19	TRBD1	TRBJ1-5	CASTPGTGGLTSQPQHF	TGTGCCAGTACCCCCGGGACAGGGGGCTTAACAAGTCAGCCCCAGCATTTT
NA	TRBV28	NA	TRBJ2-7	CASSLTRDGEQYF	TGTGCCAGCAGTTTAACCAGGGATGGGGAGCAGTACTTC
NA	TRBV3-1/TRBV3-2	NA	TRBJ2-7	CASSQGWGAYEQYF	TGTGCCAGCAGCCAGGGCTGGGGGGCCTACGAGCAGTACTTC
NA	TRBV9	TRBD2	TRBJ2-7	CASSVEVLAGEGEQYF	TGTGCCAGCAGCGTAGAGGTGCTAGCGGGAGAGGGTGAGCAGTACTTC
NA	TRBV6-4	TRBD1	TRBJ2-7	CASSEEWTGMYF	TGTGCCAGCAGTGAGGAGTGGACAGGAATGTACTTC
NA	TRBV5-4	NA	TRBJ2-3	CASSPGTHTDTQYF	TGTGCCAGCAGCCCTGGGACTCACACAGATACGCAGTATTTT
NA	TRBV4-2	NA	TRBJ2-3	CASSPSPGGWGTDTQYF	TGTGCCAGCAGCCCATCCCCAGGGGGGTGGGGCACAGATACGCAGTATTTT
NA	TRBV7-9	NA	TRBJ1-2	CASSSPTGYGYTF	TGTGCCAGCAGCTCCCCGACAGGCTATGGCTACACCTTC
NA	TRBV14	TRBD2	TRBJ2-1	CASSSGKTGYNEQFF	TGTGCCAGCAGCAGCGGGAAGACGGGCTACAATGAGCAGTTCTTC
NA	TRBV5-5	NA	TRBJ1-1	CASTPPLLLGNTEAFF	TGTGCCAGCACCCCTCCCCTACTACTAGGAAACACTGAAGCTTTCTTT
NA	TRBV11-2	TRBD2	TRBJ2-1	CASSPYRVSGRRNEQFF	TGTGCCAGCAGCCCCTACCGAGTAAGCGGGAGACGCAATGAGCAGTTCTTC
NA	TRBV2	NA	TRBJ1-2	CASRGDLGGYTF	TGTGCCAGCAGAGGGGATTTGGGAGGCTACACCTTC
NA	TRBV4-3	NA	TRBJ2-2	CASSQASTTAPTGELFF	TGCGCCAGCAGCCAAGCTTCGACGACAGCCCCCACCGGGGAGCTGTTTTTT
NA	TRBV27	TRBD1	TRBJ2-5	CASSLLGTGEGETQYF	TGTGCCAGCAGTCTCCTCGGGACAGGGGAGGGGGAGACCCAGTACTTC
NA	TRBV6-5	TRBD2	TRBJ2-5	CASSVPGRGGETQYF	TGTGCCAGCAGCGTACCGGGACGCGGGGGAGAGACCCAGTACTTC
NA	TRBV9	NA	TRBJ2-6	CASSGQVVGANVLTF	TGTGCCAGCAGCGGACAGGTTGTGGGGGCCAACGTCCTGACTTTC
NA	TRBV19	TRBD2	TRBJ2-1	CASRLAGASYNEQFF	TGTGCCAGCAGACTAGCGGGAGCGTCTTACAATGAGCAGTTCTTC
NA	TRBV18	TRBD2	TRBJ2-2	CASSPQGGRNTGELFF	TGTGCCAGCTCACCACAGGGCGGGAGAAACACCGGGGAGCTGTTTTTT
NA	TRBV2	NA	TRBJ1-4	CASSARGRQTNEKLFF	TGTGCCAGCAGTGCGAGGGGCAGACAAACTAATGAAAAACTGTTTTTT